The clone carrying this T cell receptor beta chain was seen many times. The antigen remains unidentified. The data derive from a study of CD8 T cells in ankylosing spondylitis. MiXCR, run by TCRdb on the 5' RACE reads, gives a single entry per CDR3 protein. Of approximately 260,000 distinct CDR3 sequences in the sample, approximately 9% were seen once. Study conclusions and caveats: For ankylosing spondylitis blood, a TCR beta motif of about eight highly homologous variants appeared characteristic.

This TCR was recovered from a male donor with ankylosing spondylitis or in good health (not recorded which). Sample: blood, either unsorted or a sorted T cell fraction (not recorded which).

As DNA, the CDR3 is TGTGCCAGCAGCCGACTCTGGAACACTGAAGCTTTCTTT. This encodes CASSRLWNTEAFF. V is TRBV7-2 and J is TRBJ1-1; the D is unclear. Germline values: CDR1 SGHTA, CDR2 FQGNSA. Trimming took 5 bases from V and 1 from J, leaving 8 bases between them. The CDR3 totals 13 residues.